This is a list of T cell receptor beta chains from one sample in a study of T cell responses to AZD1222 COVID-19 vaccine. The method was immunoSEQ multiplex PCR; TCRdb's version includes in-frame clones alone and lacks a portion of them. The sample has approximately 74,000 clones, 75% to 90% seen once; the top ten hold nearly 25%. Sequenced here: peripheral blood, sampled 28 days after the second AZD1222 dose. The receptor set was obtained from an adult who received the AZD1222 COVID-19 vaccine. CDR3s include the opening cysteine and the closing phenylalanine or tryptophan. A D gene is named only where the DNA matches it firmly. Where a row states a size, it is once, few, many or the class of an expanded clone; other rows omit it.

>NA|NA|TRBJ2-5|15|TRBV5-1
TGCGCCAGCAGCCTGGCGGGGACTCCACAAGAGACCCAGTACTTC
CASSLAGTPQETQYF
>NA|NA|TRBJ2-5|13|TRBV2
TGTGCCAGAAGGAGCGTTTTCAAAGAGACCCAGTACTTC
CARRSVFKETQYF
>NA|NA|TRBJ2-2|15|TRBV6-5
TGTGCCAGCAGTTGGGCGGGGATCCTTGACGGGGAGCTGTTTTTT
CASSWAGILDGELFF
>NA|TRBD2|TRBJ2-3|17|TRBV5-4
TGTGCCAGCAGCTTGGATCCGACTAGCGGGGCAGCAGATACGCAGTATTTT
CASSLDPTSGAADTQYF
>NA|TRBD2|TRBJ2-1|15|TRBV9
TGTGCCAGCAGCGTAGGGGCGGGAGGGGGCAATGAGCAGTTCTTC
CASSVGAGGGNEQFF
>NA|NA|TRBJ1-1|12|TRBV18
TGTGCCAGCTCACCGGGGGTCGCTGAAGCTTTCTTT
CASSPGVAEAFF
>NA|TRBD1|TRBJ1-4|14|TRBV10-3
TGTGCCATCAGTGAGCAGGGGGCGCGTGAAAAACTGTTTTTT
CAISEQGAREKLFF
>NA|NA|TRBJ2-4|12|TRBV2
TGTGCCAGCAGTCATTACAAAAACATTCAGTACTTC
CASSHYKNIQYF
>once|TRBD2|TRBJ2-3|15|TRBV5-5
TGTGCCAGCAGCATTACTAGCGGGAGTATAGATACGCAGTATTTT
CASSITSGSIDTQYF
>NA|NA|TRBJ2-5|15|TRBV11-3
TGTGCCAGCAGACCTAATGACTTGTACCAAGAGACCCAGTACTTC
CASRPNDLYQETQYF
>NA|NA|TRBJ2-3|18|TRBV9
TGTGCCAGCAGCGTAGGAACAGTCTGGGGGGGCGTCCCGGATACGCAGTATTTT
CASSVGTVWGGVPDTQYF
>NA|TRBD1|TRBJ1-5|15|TRBV28
TGTGCCAGCAGCTTACCGACAGGGGGCGGACAGCCCCAGCATTTT
CASSLPTGGGQPQHF
>NA|NA|TRBJ2-2|13|TRBV10-3
TGTGCCATCAGTGATTTTGTCACCGGGGAGCTGTTTTTT
CAISDFVTGELFF
>NA|NA|TRBJ1-2|11|TRBV12-3/TRBV12-4
TGTGCCAGCAGATCCTCCTATGGCTACACCTTC
CASRSSYGYTF
>once|TRBD1|TRBJ2-5|15|TRBV7-7
TGTGCTAGCAGCTTAGGTGGGACAGGCCAAGAGACCCAGTACTTC
CASSLGGTGQETQYF
>NA|NA|TRBJ1-1|14|TRBV7-8
TGTGCCAGCAGCTTAGGGAAACAGAACACTGAAGCTTTCTTT
CASSLGKQNTEAFF
>NA|NA|TRBJ1-2|15|TRBV5-1
TGCGCCAGCAGCTTGGATGGGGGGCGCAGGTATGGCTACACCTTC
CASSLDGGRRYGYTF
>NA|TRBD2|TRBJ2-3|18|TRBV11-2
TGTGCCAGCAGCGCCTTGGGGACTAGCGGGGGCCGCACAGATACGCAGTATTTT
CASSALGTSGGRTDTQYF
>NA|NA|TRBJ1-1|12|TRBV5-5
TGTGCCAGCAGGACAGAGAACACTGAAGCTTTCTTT
CASRTENTEAFF
>NA|TRBD1|TRBJ1-6|17|TRBV30
TGTGCCTGGAACTCCGGGACAGGGGGGTTCTATAATTCACCCCTCCACTTT
CAWNSGTGGFYNSPLHF
>few|TRBD1|TRBJ2-6|17|TRBV5-4
TGTGCCAGCAGCGTGACAGGGAGCTGGGGTGGGGCCAACGTCCTGACTTTC
CASSVTGSWGGANVLTF
>NA|NA|TRBJ2-3|13|TRBV24-1
TGTGCCACCAGTGGGTGGAGCACAGATACGCAGTATTTT
CATSGWSTDTQYF
>NA|TRBD2|TRBJ2-5|14|TRBV27
TGTGCCAGCAGGCCGGGACTAGCGGAAGAGACCCAGTACTTC
CASRPGLAEETQYF
>NA|NA|TRBJ1-1|14|TRBV5-1
TGCGCCAGCAGCTTGACAGGGAAGAACACTGAAGCTTTCTTT
CASSLTGKNTEAFF
>NA|NA|TRBJ2-7|14|TRBV6-2/TRBV6-3
TGTGCCAGCAGTTCCGGACAGATCTCCTACGAGCAGTACTTC
CASSSGQISYEQYF
>NA|NA|TRBJ1-3|13|TRBV2
TGTGCCAGCAGTGAGACCGATGGAAACACCATATATTTT
CASSETDGNTIYF
>NA|TRBD2|TRBJ2-2|20|TRBV27
TGTGCCAGCAGGCGAGATTGGCGGGAGGGCCGGGGAAAGGGGAGCGGGGAGCTGTTTTTT
CASRRDWREGRGKGSGELFF
>NA|NA|TRBJ1-1|14|TRBV28
TGTGCCAGCTCGGCCCTGGGGATGAACACTGAAGCTTTCTTT
CASSALGMNTEAFF
>NA|NA|TRBJ1-2|16|TRBV6-6
TGTGCCAGCAGTTACCCAGCCGGGGCAGCCAACTATGGCTACACCTTC
CASSYPAGAANYGYTF
>few|NA|TRBJ1-6|16|TRBV4-1
TGCGCCAGCAGCCAAGAATCCGCCGGGAGGTATCCACCCCTCCACTTT
CASSQESAGRYPPLHF
>NA|NA|TRBJ1-4|13|TRBV6-5
TGTGCCAGCAGCAATAGGGGGGCTGAAAAACTGTTTTTT
CASSNRGAEKLFF
>NA|NA|TRBJ2-1|13|TRBV6-5
TGTGCCAGCAGCCGAGTGGTGGGCTATGAGCAGTTCTTC
CASSRVVGYEQFF
>NA|NA|TRBJ2-5|13|TRBV2
TGTGCCAGCAGTTCTATGGGTGGAGAGACCCAGTACTTC
CASSSMGGETQYF
>few|TRBD2|TRBJ2-1|15|TRBV14
TGTGCCAGCAGCCTTAGCGGGGAGTACCACAATGAGCAGTTCTTC
CASSLSGEYHNEQFF
>NA|NA|TRBJ1-2|15|TRBV24-1
TGTGCCACCAGTGACATTGAGGCAGGGCGGAGGGGCTACACCTTC
CATSDIEAGRRGYTF
>NA|TRBD2|TRBJ2-1|15|TRBV29-1
TGCAGCGTCGAAGAAGGGACTAGCGGAGACAATGAGCAGTTCTTC
CSVEEGTSGDNEQFF
>NA|NA|TRBJ2-2|13|TRBV29-1
TGCAGCGTTGGCCTGTCGAACACCGGGGAGCTGTTTTTT
CSVGLSNTGELFF
>NA|NA|TRBJ2-7|13|TRBV2
TGTGCCAGCACTTGGAAGGGACAATACGAGCAGTACTTC
CASTWKGQYEQYF
>once|NA|TRBJ1-1|12|TRBV6-5
TGTGCCAGCAGGGCCGGGTCCACTGAAGCTTTCTTT
CASRAGSTEAFF
>NA|NA|TRBJ2-1|12|TRBV10-1
TGCGCCAGCAGTGAGACTAACAATGAGCAGTTCTTC
CASSETNNEQFF
>NA|TRBD1|TRBJ1-1|14|TRBV18
TGTGCCAGCTCACCTCATCGGGACAGTCCTGAAGCTTTCTTT
CASSPHRDSPEAFF
>NA|NA|TRBJ1-2|15|TRBV2
TGTGCCAGCCTAAGATCGTCCGGGCCCATCTATGGCTACACCTTC
CASLRSSGPIYGYTF
>NA|NA|TRBJ1-3|11|TRBV2
TGTGCCAGCAACTCTGGAAACACCATATATTTT
CASNSGNTIYF
>NA|NA|TRBJ1-4|13|TRBV18
TGTGCCAGCTCACCAACAGGGAATGAAAAACTGTTTTTT
CASSPTGNEKLFF
>NA|NA|TRBJ1-2|12|TRBV12-3/TRBV12-4
TGTGCCAGCAGCATCTCGAACAGGGTGGGCACCTTC
CASSISNRVGTF